Listed below are T cell receptor beta chains from one sample, sequenced in a study of spatial heterogeneity in lung cancer. TCRdb reprocessed the 5' RACE reads with MiXCR, giving one entry per CDR3 protein. This table holds some 54,000 distinct CDR3 sequences, around 7.7% found once. Sample: PBMCs, taken at follow-up. The receptors come from a female donor with early-stage non-small cell lung cancer. CDR3s include the opening cysteine and the closing phenylalanine or tryptophan. The D gene is left open where the match is weak. Only some rows state a clone size, as once, few, many or a class for expanded clones.

many	TRBV5-5	TRBJ2-7	NA	TGTGCCAGCAGCTTGTCGGCCAGTGACTCCTACGAGCAGTACTTC	CASSLSASDSYEQYF
few	TRBV6-2/TRBV6-3	TRBJ2-2	TRBD1	TGTGCCAGTAGGGACAGGGGGCTCGGCACCGGGGAGCTGTTTTTT	CASRDRGLGTGELFF
few	TRBV29-1	TRBJ1-2	TRBD1	TGCAGCGGAAGACAGGGGGATGGCTACACCTTC	CSGRQGDGYTF
many	TRBV20-1	TRBJ2-1	TRBD2	TGCAGTGCTCACCCCTCTAGCGGGGGTGACAATGAGCAGTTCTTC	CSAHPSSGGDNEQFF
NA	TRBV5-1	TRBJ2-1	TRBD2	TGCGCCAGCAGCCCCGGGGCTAGCGGGGGGGCTAGGAATGAGCAGTTCTTC	CASSPGASGGARNEQFF
NA	TRBV30	TRBJ2-7	NA	TGTGCCTGGAGTGACCCACACGGTATCTACGAGCAGTACTTC	CAWSDPHGIYEQYF
many	TRBV6-2/TRBV6-3	TRBJ2-7	NA	TGTGCCAGCAGCTCCTCACTTAACTACTACGAGCAGTACTTC	CASSSSLNYYEQYF
few	TRBV7-8	TRBJ2-5	NA	TGTGCCAGCAGCTTAGCCTCTGCGTACCAAGAGACCCAGTACTTC	CASSLASAYQETQYF
few	TRBV27	TRBJ1-6	NA	TGTGCCAGCAGTTTGGTCGGTACCCCGTTGTCACCCCTCCACTTT	CASSLVGTPLSPLHF
NA	TRBV28	TRBJ2-7	NA	TGTGCCAGCAGTTTCCCCGCAGGGTTGGGGACCTACGAGCAGTACTTC	CASSFPAGLGTYEQYF
many	TRBV20-1	TRBJ2-2	NA	TGCAGTGCTAAGAACACCGGGGAGCTGTTTTTT	CSAKNTGELFF
few	TRBV20-1	TRBJ2-7	NA	TGCAGTGCTAGACTCTCCGGGGGCGGTGAGGAGTACTTC	CSARLSGGGEEYF
many	TRBV29-1	TRBJ1-1	NA	TGCAGCGGAACAGGGTCCACTGAAGCTTTCTTT	CSGTGSTEAFF
many	TRBV28	TRBJ1-2	NA	TGTGCCAGCAGTCGCGCGGCGGCTGGCTACACCTTC	CASSRAAAGYTF
NA	TRBV29-1	TRBJ2-1	TRBD1	TGCAGCGTTGATGCAGGGGGCGAGCAGTTCTTC	CSVDAGGEQFF
few	TRBV19	TRBJ1-5	TRBD1	TGTGCCAGTAAATTAGGACAGGGGAAAAGCAATCAGCCCCAGCATTTT	CASKLGQGKSNQPQHF
NA	TRBV18	TRBJ2-3	TRBD2	TGTGCCAGCTCACCTAGCGGGACCGGCACAGATACGCAGTATTTT	CASSPSGTGTDTQYF
few	TRBV5-1	TRBJ1-4	NA	TGCGCCAGCAGCTTGATGGCAGCCCCTCAGGAAAAACTGTTTTTT	CASSLMAAPQEKLFF
many	TRBV2	TRBJ1-1	NA	TGTGCCACCTCAGACCGGAACACTGAAGCTTTCTTT	CATSDRNTEAFF
many	TRBV28	TRBJ2-2	NA	TGTGCCAGCAGTTCTACAGGGCTTACGAACACCGGGGAGCTGTTTTTT	CASSSTGLTNTGELFF
NA	TRBV15	TRBJ1-3	NA	TGTGCCACCAGCAGAGATTTTAGGACAGCCGGAAACACCATATATTTT	CATSRDFRTAGNTIYF
few	TRBV7-2	TRBJ2-7	NA	TGTGCCAGCAGCTTTAGTTTTCGGGGCGAGCAGTACTTC	CASSFSFRGEQYF
many	TRBV3-1	TRBJ2-6	TRBD1	TGTGCCAGCAGCCAAGATACGAGACAGGGCTCTGGGGCCAACGTCCTGACTTTC	CASSQDTRQGSGANVLTF
NA	TRBV6-2/TRBV6-3	TRBJ1-5	TRBD1	TGTGCCAGTTCGACAGGGAAACCGCCTCAGCCCCAGCATTTT	CASSTGKPPQPQHF
few	TRBV5-1	TRBJ2-3	NA	TGCGCCAGCAGCTTGGGACGGGGCCTGGATGGAGATACGCAGTATTTT	CASSLGRGLDGDTQYF
many	TRBV5-1	TRBJ2-2	NA	TGTGCCAGCAGCTTGGGGGGTAACACCGGGGAGCTGTTTTTT	CASSLGGNTGELFF
few	TRBV20-1	TRBJ2-4	TRBD2	TGCAGTGCTAGGGGTAGCGGGGGGGCCGGAAACATTCAGTACTTC	CSARGSGGAGNIQYF
many	TRBV5-1	TRBJ2-5	NA	TGCGCCAGCAGCTTGGGTCGCTTCCAAGAGACCCAGTACTTC	CASSLGRFQETQYF
once	TRBV6-2/TRBV6-3	TRBJ2-5	NA	TGTGCCAGCAGTGTCCGGTCCCAAGAGACCCAGTACTTC	CASSVRSQETQYF
many	TRBV5-1	TRBJ2-3	NA	TGCGCCAGCAGCGTGGCAGGGCAAGTCACAGATACGCAGTATTTT	CASSVAGQVTDTQYF
few	TRBV11-2	TRBJ1-2	TRBD1	TGTGCCAGCAGCTCCATAGGACAGGGCCGATCTAACTATGGCTACACCTTC	CASSSIGQGRSNYGYTF
many	TRBV28	TRBJ2-7	NA	TGTGCCAGCAGTTTGATCGGCCCACAAAGCTCCTACGAGCAGTACTTC	CASSLIGPQSSYEQYF
many	TRBV5-1	TRBJ2-1	TRBD2	TGCGCCAGCAGCTTCGCCCTGACGCCGGGACTAGCGGGGTCGGAAGAGCAGTTCTTC	CASSFALTPGLAGSEEQFF
many	TRBV5-1	TRBJ2-1	TRBD1	TGCGCCAGCAGCTGGGGACAGGGGGAGAGGGAGCAGTTCTTC	CASSWGQGEREQFF
many	TRBV25-1	TRBJ2-7	TRBD1	TGTGCCAGCAGTGTACCGACAGGGAGCTCCTACGAGCAGTACTTC	CASSVPTGSSYEQYF
NA	TRBV24-1	TRBJ1-4	NA	TGTGCCATCAGCCTTGGGGGAACTAATGAAAAACTGTTTTTT	CAISLGGTNEKLFF
many	TRBV7-2	TRBJ1-6	NA	TGTGCCAGCAGCAGCCAGAGAACAGGATCGAATTCACCCCTCCACTTT	CASSSQRTGSNSPLHF
few	TRBV4-2	TRBJ1-2	NA	TGTGCCAGCAGCCAAGGGCCACGAGAGCCCTACACCTTC	CASSQGPREPYTF
few	TRBV18	TRBJ2-7	NA	TGTGCCAGCTCACCCTACGAGCAGTACTTC	CASSPYEQYF
many	TRBV18	TRBJ2-5	NA	TGTGCCAGCTCACCGGAGGTCCAAGAGACCCAGTACTTC	CASSPEVQETQYF
few	TRBV2	TRBJ2-2	NA	TGTGCCAGCAACGGCAATGTAAACACCGGGGAGCCGTTTTTT	CASNGNVNTGEPFF
many	TRBV20-1	TRBJ2-3	TRBD2	TGCAGTGCTAGAGTGGATAGCGGGAGATCAGATACGCAGTATTTT	CSARVDSGRSDTQYF
many	TRBV11-2	TRBJ2-4	NA	TGTGCCAGCAGCTTAGAGAACATTCAGTACTTC	CASSLENIQYF